The T cell receptor beta chain described here comes from a study of blood T cells in healthy people across ages. V was shortened by 5 bases and J by 6 bases, with 16 bases between the two germline ends. Germline assignment: CDR1 SNHLY and CDR2 FYNNEI. The CDR3 contains 14 residues. PCR was performed a second time for roughly 7 to 12 cycles using a sample-barcoded 5' primer and a J-beta primer mix. One entry per CDR3 protein, called by TCRdb with MiXCR from the 5' RACE reads. Of about 680,000 distinct CDR3 sequences in the sample, around 49% were seen once. Material for sequencing was blood. The TCR comes from a woman aged 60 to 75 in good health. The V and J genes are TRBV2 and TRBJ1-2; D is possibly TRBD1 (5 bases). CDR3 nucleotides: TGTGCCAGCAGTCCCAGGGTGGTAGGCGATGGCTACACCTTC. Translation gives CASSPRVVGDGYTF.